This is a list of T cell receptor beta chains from one sample in a study of blood T cell repertoires in COVID-19. Measured with immunoSEQ multiplex PCR; TCRdb has only the in-frame clones, and not every one. Of about 390,000 clones in the sample, around 87% are singletons; the top ten hold roughly 2%. The sample consisted of peripheral blood. The receptor source for this set is a woman in her fifties or sixties with COVID-19, enrolled during active disease. CDR3s include the opening cysteine and the closing phenylalanine or tryptophan. D genes are given only for firm matches. Clone sizes are given selectively: once, few, many, or a class where the clone is expanded.

clone size,D gene,V gene,J gene,CDR3 protein,CDR3 DNA
NA,TRBD1,TRBV4-2,TRBJ2-1,CASSGQGNEQFF,TGTGCCAGCAGCGGACAGGGGAATGAGCAGTTCTTC
NA,TRBD1,TRBV28,TRBJ2-6,CASSYRQGVSGANVLTF,TGTGCCAGCAGTTATCGACAGGGGGTGTCGGGGGCCAACGTCCTGACTTTC
NA,TRBD1,TRBV5-8,TRBJ1-5,CASSADRGLWQPQHF,TGTGCCAGCAGCGCCGACAGGGGGTTATGGCAGCCCCAGCATTTT
NA,NA,TRBV30,TRBJ1-5,CAWSVRGNQPQHF,TGTGCCTGGAGTGTTCGGGGCAATCAGCCCCAGCATTTT
once,TRBD1,TRBV19,TRBJ2-7,CASSIIGDRAYEQYF,TGTGCCAGTAGTATAATCGGTGACAGGGCGTACGAGCAGTACTTC
few,TRBD1,TRBV7-9,TRBJ2-2,CASSLGQGRGELFF,TGTGCCAGCAGCTTAGGACAGGGAAGAGGGGAGCTGTTTTTT
NA,TRBD1,TRBV4-1,TRBJ2-3,CASSQGPGTGGLDTQYF,TGCGCCAGCAGCCAAGGCCCCGGGACAGGGGGCTTGGATACGCAGTATTTT
NA,TRBD1,TRBV25-1,TRBJ2-2,CASSRGRGNTGELFF,TGTGCCAGCAGTCGTGGCAGGGGGAATACCGGGGAGCTGTTTTTT
NA,NA,TRBV20-1,TRBJ2-7,CSASPTPYEQYF,TGCAGTGCTAGTCCTACCCCCTACGAGCAGTACTTC
NA,TRBD2,TRBV5-1,TRBJ2-5,CASSGCLLAGECIQYF,TGCGCCAGCAGCGGGTGCCTACTAGCGGGGGAGTGCATCCAGTACTTC
NA,NA,TRBV7-6,TRBJ2-3,CASSLASGQSTDTQYF,TGTGCCAGCAGCTTAGCGAGCGGACAGAGCACAGATACGCAGTATTTT
NA,TRBD2,TRBV24-1,TRBJ2-1,CATSTSGRGDFSYNEQFF,TGTGCCACCAGCACCTCCGGGCGGGGGGACTTCTCCTACAATGAGCAGTTCTTC
NA,NA,TRBV7-9,TRBJ1-1,CASSLVGAVTEAFF,TGTGCCAGCAGCTTAGTGGGGGCGGTCACTGAAGCTTTCTTT
NA,NA,TRBV19,TRBJ1-1,CASSIALSGVGLEAFF,TGTGCCAGTAGTATAGCCCTTTCCGGGGTAGGGCTTGAAGCTTTCTTT
NA,NA,TRBV7-2,TRBJ1-1,CASSPQGVRAEAFF,TGTGCCAGCAGCCCCCAAGGGGTCCGGGCAGAAGCTTTCTTT
NA,TRBD1,TRBV6-5,TRBJ1-1,CASRRDRGRGTEAFF,TGTGCCAGCAGGCGGGACAGGGGAAGGGGAACTGAAGCTTTCTTT
NA,NA,TRBV5-1,TRBJ1-1,CASSLAEREGEAFF,TGCGCCAGCAGCTTGGCCGAGCGAGAGGGTGAAGCTTTCTTT
NA,TRBD1,TRBV24-1,TRBJ1-5,CATSEPPALGQNSNQPQHF,TGTGCCACCAGTGAACCCCCCGCCCTGGGACAGAATAGCAATCAGCCCCAGCATTTT
NA,TRBD1,TRBV7-3,TRBJ2-5,CASSLTGTVYQETQYF,TGTGCCAGCAGCTTAACCGGGACAGTCTATCAGGAGACCCAGTACTTC
NA,TRBD2,TRBV5-1,TRBJ2-5,CASSRSSGGTQETQYF,TGCGCCAGCAGCCGATCTAGCGGGGGAACACAAGAGACCCAGTACTTC
NA,NA,TRBV6-5,TRBJ1-4,CASSSRDTLEKLFF,TGTGCCAGCAGTTCCCGGGACACGCTCGAAAAACTGTTTTTT
NA,NA,TRBV12-3/TRBV12-4,TRBJ1-5,CASSQGSRPQHF,TGTGCCAGCAGCCAGGGAAGTCGGCCCCAGCATTTT
NA,TRBD1,TRBV3-1/TRBV3-2,TRBJ2-1,CASSRIGTGGYNEQFF,TGTGCCAGCAGCCGTATAGGGACAGGGGGTTACAATGAGCAGTTCTTC
few,NA,TRBV7-9,TRBJ1-1,CASTTETVNTEAFF,TGTGCCAGCACCACAGAGACAGTTAACACTGAAGCTTTCTTT
NA,NA,TRBV28,TRBJ2-3,CASSSPLGGGSDTQYF,TGTGCCAGCAGTTCCCCTTTGGGGGGGGGCTCAGATACGCAGTATTTT
NA,TRBD2,TRBV6-4,TRBJ2-1,CASSGILAGLHNEQFF,TGTGCCAGCAGCGGAATCCTAGCGGGACTTCACAATGAGCAGTTCTTC
NA,NA,TRBV7-9,TRBJ1-1,CASRSGGANTEAFF,TGTGCCAGCAGATCGGGAGGGGCGAACACTGAAGCTTTCTTT
NA,NA,TRBV4-1,TRBJ1-1,CASSQGQGQTEAFF,TGCGCCAGCAGCCAGGGTCAGGGGCAGACTGAAGCTTTCTTT
NA,TRBD2,TRBV7-8,TRBJ2-1,CASSFELAGLDEQFF,TGTGCCAGCAGCTTTGAACTAGCGGGGTTAGATGAGCAGTTCTTC
once,NA,TRBV12-5,TRBJ2-7,CASGTSGTQQTYEQYF,TGTGCTAGTGGCACTTCCGGGACACAACAAACCTACGAGCAGTACTTC
NA,TRBD1,TRBV24-1,TRBJ2-2,CATSDPDRENTGELFF,TGTGCCACCAGTGATCCGGACAGGGAGAACACCGGGGAGCTGTTTTTT
NA,NA,TRBV12-2,TRBJ2-5,CASRLATKLAGGAYQETQYF,TGTGCAAGTCGCTTAGCGACGAAACTAGCGGGGGGAGCGTACCAAGAGACCCAGTACTTC
NA,NA,TRBV6-1,TRBJ1-3,CASSEAGQEISGNTIYF,TGTGCCAGCAGTGAAGCAGGTCAGGAAATCTCTGGAAACACCATATATTTT
NA,NA,TRBV28,TRBJ1-2,CASLTGIFHYGYTF,TGTGCCAGCTTAACAGGGATATTCCACTATGGCTACACCTTC
NA,TRBD1,TRBV19,TRBJ1-2,CASQRMGQGAFYTF,TGTGCCAGTCAGAGGATGGGACAGGGGGCCTTCTACACCTTC
NA,NA,TRBV9,TRBJ2-3,CASSVNTLRGTQYF,TGTGCCAGCAGCGTAAACACCCTAAGGGGTACGCAGTATTTT
NA,TRBD1,TRBV14,TRBJ2-6,CASSPIQGARGANVLTF,TGTGCCAGCAGCCCTATACAGGGGGCGCGGGGGGCCAACGTCCTGACTTTC
NA,NA,TRBV10-3,TRBJ1-1,CAISESPAETTEAFF,TGTGCCATCAGTGAGTCTCCAGCCGAGACTACTGAAGCTTTCTTT
NA,TRBD2,TRBV18,TRBJ2-3,CASSSKLAASTDTQYF,TGTGCCAGCTCATCTAAACTAGCGGCGAGCACAGATACGCAGTATTTT
NA,TRBD1,TRBV18,TRBJ1-5,CASSPNDRGASQPQHF,TGTGCCAGCTCACCAAACGACAGGGGAGCGAGTCAGCCCCAGCATTTT
NA,TRBD1,TRBV12-3/TRBV12-4,TRBJ2-7,CASSPRDSYEQYF,TGTGCCAGCAGTCCCCGGGACAGCTACGAGCAGTACTTC
once,NA,TRBV9,TRBJ2-5,CASSASSVRDQETQYF,TGTGCCAGCAGCGCCTCTAGCGTGCGGGATCAAGAGACCCAGTACTTC
few,TRBD1,TRBV2,TRBJ1-1,CASELTGVGAEAFF,TGTGCCAGCGAACTGACAGGGGTTGGGGCTGAAGCTTTCTTT
NA,NA,TRBV7-3,TRBJ2-6,CASGGSSSGANVLTF,TGTGCCAGCGGAGGTTCTAGTTCTGGGGCCAACGTCCTGACTTTC
NA,NA,TRBV27,TRBJ1-2,CASSPRGLYGYTF,TGTGCCAGCAGTCCAAGGGGCCTCTATGGCTACACCTTC
NA,TRBD2,TRBV7-3,TRBJ2-5,CASSPGLAGVETQYF,TGTGCCAGCAGCCCGGGACTAGCGGGGGTGGAGACCCAGTACTTC
NA,NA,TRBV7-6,TRBJ2-3,CASSLTSSGPSPQYF,TGTGCCAGCAGCTTAACCTCATCAGGGCCATCTCCGCAGTATTTT
NA,NA,TRBV7-9,TRBJ1-1,CASSLARSGGNTEAFF,TGTGCCAGCAGCTTAGCGCGATCGGGGGGGAATACTGAAGCTTTCTTT
NA,TRBD1,TRBV28,TRBJ1-1,CAIRKAGQGNTEAFF,TGTGCCATTAGAAAGGCGGGACAGGGGAACACTGAAGCTTTCTTT
NA,TRBD2,TRBV18,TRBJ2-7,CASSPGAGDEQYF,TGTGCCAGCTCACCAGGGGCGGGGGACGAGCAGTACTTC
NA,TRBD1,TRBV6-5,TRBJ1-6,CASNSRGTGGSPLHF,TGTGCCAGCAACTCACGGGGGACAGGGGGTTCACCCCTCCACTTT
NA,TRBD1,TRBV6-6,TRBJ1-5,CASTGDPNQPQHF,TGTGCCAGTACAGGGGACCCTAATCAGCCCCAGCATTTT
few,NA,TRBV10-2,TRBJ1-1,CASSTLGPEAFF,TGCGCCAGCAGTACCCTAGGCCCTGAAGCTTTCTTT
NA,NA,TRBV28,TRBJ1-1,CATNTPGVRTEAFF,TGTGCCACCAACACCCCCGGAGTGAGGACTGAAGCTTTCTTT
NA,NA,TRBV28,TRBJ1-3,CASSLYRTGANTIYF,TGTGCCAGCAGTTTATATCGTACGGGTGCAAACACCATATATTTT